This T cell receptor beta chain emerged from a study of blood T cell repertoires in COVID-19. Across the whole study: COVID-19 samples collected from the United States, Italy and Spain covered acute and convalescent phases. Sources were T cells, B-cell-depleted T cells, or PBMCs; the material itself was cDNA or gDNA.

Original handling: For nucleated cells, counts were estimated from reference gene primer amplification. The table came from immunoSEQ multiplex PCR; TCRdb's copy has only in-frame clones and leaves some out. V and J calls and clone size are copied from that table; D and trimming were computed from the DNA. The table has under 250,000 clones, around 88% seen once. The clonotype was recovered from a man aged 40-49 years with active or convalescent COVID-19. Sequencing used peripheral blood.

The CDR3 bases are TGTGCCAGCAGCTTTAGGCAGGACTCATCGAGCACCGGGGAGCTGTTTTTT. Translated: CASSFRQDSSSTGELFF. The chain has TRBV6-2 or TRBV6-3 and TRBJ2-2; a possible D gene is TRBD2 (5 bases). V lost 6 bases and J 4 bases, leaving 21 bases between the germline ends. Germline loops: CDR1 MNHEY, CDR2 SVGEGT. This CDR3 is built from 17 residues.